Below are 27 T cell receptor beta chains sequenced from a single sample in a study of patients and donors after allogeneic stem cell transplantation (dated by TCRdb to about 2020). The method was RT-PCR. Sequencing instrument: NextSeq 550. The public sequencing data were trimmed at Q25 with fastp and processed into clonotypes with MiXCR by TCRdb, which kept only in-frame beta chains. Each CDR3 protein appears once, grouped with its most common genes and DNA. The sample table lists approximately 200,000 distinct CDR3 sequences, 38% of them with a count of one. Around a tenth of the sample goes to the ten largest clones. The sample consisted of blood, either unsorted or a sorted T cell fraction (not recorded which). Every receptor here comes from a human donor who was either an allogeneic HSCT recipient or a stem cell or donor lymphocyte infusion donor (not recorded which). It is not recorded whose cells these are; they may come from a transplant donor.

The genes are TRBV28 and TRBJ2-1; the D gene is possibly TRBD2 (6 bases). Germline V gene data show CDR1 as MDHEN and CDR2 as SYDVKM. V lost 4 bases and J lost 14, with 15 bases in between. The length of the CDR3 is 12 residues. The CDR3 sequence is CASSSTSGGKFF. CDR3 sequence (DNA): TGTGCCAGCAGTTCCACTAGTGGCGGGAAGTTCTTC.

This clonotype has a handful of counts. The rearrangement links TRBV7-2 to TRBJ1-2; D remains ambiguous. CDR1 is SGHTA and CDR2 is FQGNSA in the germline V gene. The CDR3 contains 14 residues. Trimming shortened V by 1 base and J by 9 bases, and 15 bases separated the two germline ends. The CDR3 DNA follows: TGTGCCAGCAGCTTAGAGTATTTTCAGTTTCGCTACACCTTC. Translation gives CASSLEYFQFRYTF.

The V call is TRBV12-3 or TRBV12-4, the J call TRBJ2-4; a weak D match, TRBD2 (5 bases). V lost 3 bases and J lost 7, with 19 bases in between. The CDR3 has 16 residues. This CDR3 is CASSFKHSLGSNIQYF. CDR3 sequence (DNA): TGTGCCAGCAGTTTCAAACATTCCTTAGGGAGCAACATTCAGTACTTC.

For the CDR3, the DNA is TGTGCCACCAGTGGTTCCTACAGGGGTGGCTACACCTTC. Encoded protein: CATSGSYRGGYTF. V and J are TRBV24-1 and TRBJ1-2; 7 bases map to TRBD1. Losses at the gene ends were 5 bases for V and 7 bases for J; bases not matched to a gene: 6. The CDR3 extends over 13 amino acids. Germline loops: CDR1 KGHDR, CDR2 SFDVKD.

This clonotype occurred a few times. This chain links TRBV2 with TRBJ1-5, with 7 positions matching TRBD1. This CDR3 comprises 14 residues. V shed 3 bases and J 3 bases; nucleotides not matched to a gene: 2. The germline V gene has CDR1 SNHLY and CDR2 FYNNEI. The CDR3, as DNA: TGTGCCAGCAGTGAGAGGGGGCTCAATCAGCCCCAGCATTTT. Translated: CASSERGLNQPQHF.

The J gene is TRBJ2-3, the V gene TRBV12-3 or TRBV12-4, with 14 bases fitting TRBD2. The CDR3 consists of 17 residues. The J segment lost 1 base and the V segment lost 6 bases, leaving 6 bases of the junction unmatched. This chain's CDR3 is CASSRTSGGTGTDTQYF. CDR3 DNA: TGTGCCAGCAGCAGGACTAGCGGGGGGACCGGCACAGATACGCAGTATTTT.

This chain joins TRBV27 and TRBJ1-5; D possibly corresponds to TRBD1 (5 bases). Trimming removed 1 base from V and 9 bases from J, with 25 bases in between. Germline-derived CDR1 and CDR2 are MNHEY and SMNVEV (reference sequence). This CDR3 spans 18 amino acids. CDR3 DNA: TGTGCCAGCAGTTTATTACAGGCCGGAACCACTATTATTGTGCCCCAGCATTTT. Protein: CASSLLQAGTTIIVPQHF.

This clonotype has just a few counts. This sequence joins TRBV12-3 or TRBV12-4 and TRBJ1-2; TRBD1 might be the D (5 bases). V lost 2 bases, J lost 8 bases, and 15 bases lay in between. The CDR3 consists of 14 residues. This chain's CDR3 is CASSLRGPGEGYTF. In nucleotides, the CDR3 is TGTGCCAGCAGTTTAAGGGGCCCTGGTGAGGGCTACACCTTC.

This clonotype was picked up a small number of times. The J gene is TRBJ1-2, the V gene TRBV5-6; D is ambiguous. Germline V lookup: CDR1 SGHDT, CDR2 YYEEEE. Trimming removed 3 bases at V and 2 bases at J, with 14 bases between. There are 15 residues in the CDR3. The CDR3 DNA reads as TGTGCCAGCAGCTCGGGCCTGTTTATGAACTATGGCTACACCTTC. Residues: CASSSGLFMNYGYTF.

The chain recombines TRBV19 with TRBJ1-1, with D perhaps matching TRBD1 (5 bases). Trimming pared 0 bases from V and 3 bases from J, leaving 11 bases between. Germline V gene lookup returns CDR1 LNHDA and CDR2 SQIVND (reference sequence). The CDR3 totals 15 residues. The CDR3 DNA follows: TGTGCCAGTAGTATAGATCCGGGGGTGGACACTGAAGCTTTCTTT. The encoded protein is CASSIDPGVDTEAFF.

This clonotype was observed a few times. The J gene is TRBJ1-1, the V gene TRBV9; TRBD1 might be the D (5 bases). Looked up from germline, CDR1 is SGDLS and CDR2 is YYNGEE. This CDR3 is built from 15 residues. V gave up 4 bases and J gave up 6 bases, with 19 bases separating them. CDR3 sequence (DNA): TGTGCCAGCAGCCCCACGGGCAGGGAGGTCCCTGAAGCTTTCTTT. The encoded protein is CASSPTGREVPEAFF.

The genes are TRBV20-1 and TRBJ1-1; D not resolved. Germline CDR1 reads DFQATT; CDR2 reads SNEGSKA (reference sequence). The germline V and J ends were trimmed by 4 bases and 1 base, with 13 bases remaining between them. There are 14 residues in the CDR3. In nucleotides, the CDR3 is TGCAGTGCTATTCCGGGGAGGGCGAACACTGAAGCTTTCTTT. This translates into CSAIPGRANTEAFF.

The CDR3 loop reads CSARGSGGALSEQFF. CDR3 in DNA: TGCAGTGCTAGAGGTAGCGGGGGGGCCTTGAGTGAGCAGTTCTTC. This chain links TRBV20-1 with TRBJ2-1; 11 bases are a match to TRBD2. The junction had 8 bases not matched to a gene; V was cut back by 1 base and J by 9 bases. The germline V gene has CDR1 DFQATT and CDR2 SNEGSKA (reference sequence). The CDR3 spans 15 residues.

The V call is TRBV28, the J call TRBJ1-4; D gene ambiguous. The V gene's germline CDR1 is MDHEN and CDR2 SYDVKM. This CDR3 region has 16 residues. V was cut by 5 bases and J by 0 bases, with 13 bases left in between. The CDR3 region has the DNA TGTGCCAGCAGTGAACAGCGGGTTTCAACTAATGAAAAACTGTTTTTT. Translated, it gives CASSEQRVSTNEKLFF.

The chain employs TRBV3-1 and TRBJ2-5; weak D call: TRBD2 (5 bases). V lost 7 bases to trimming and J lost 5 bases, with 11 bases between them. The CDR3 contains 12 residues. Germline CDR1 and CDR2: LGHDT and YNNKEL (reference sequence). DNA of the CDR3: TGTGCCAGCACCTGGCCGGGGGAGACCCAGTACTTC. It specifies CASTWPGETQYF.

This sequence joins TRBV6-4 and TRBJ2-1, with D possibly being TRBD1 (5 bases). CDR1 and CDR2 (germline): MRHNA, SNTAGT. The CDR3 extends over 12 amino acids. Trimming left V 3 bases short and J 10 bases short, with 10 bases between. The CDR3 coding sequence is TGTGCCAGCAGTGAGCTGGGGCAGGAGCAGTTCTTC. Translated, it gives CASSELGQEQFF.

This clonotype has more than one count but fewer than ten. The CDR3 DNA follows: TGTGCCAGCAGCGAAACAGGGGTCCTCTCTGGAAACACCATATATTTT. This codes for CASSETGVLSGNTIYF. The rearrangement links TRBV13 to TRBJ1-3; TRBD1 matches 7 bases. The CDR3 length is 16 residues. V was clipped by 5 bases and J by 0 bases; unmatched bases: 7. Germline-derived CDR1 and CDR2 are PRHDT and FYEKMQ (reference sequence).

A few counts support this clonotype. The rearrangement links TRBV5-1 to TRBJ2-7, with TRBD1 matching over 7 bases. Germline trimming cut 4 bases from V and 7 bases from J; bases unmatched to any gene: 5. The CDR3 totals 12 residues. CDR1 is SGHRS and CDR2 is YFSETQ in the germline V gene. The CDR3 loop reads CASSRDSGEQYF. The CDR3 DNA follows: TGCGCCAGCAGCCGGGACAGCGGTGAGCAGTACTTC.

This rearrangement joins TRBV4-3 to TRBJ2-1; D call uncertain. CDR3 length: 13 residues. Germline V CDR1 and CDR2: LGHNA, YSLEER. V was trimmed by 2 bases and J by 7 bases, leaving 9 bases between them. The CDR3 coding sequence is TGCGCCAGCAGCCAACGGATCGAGAATGAGCAGTTCTTC. This codes for CASSQRIENEQFF.

The chain links TRBV10-3 to TRBJ2-1, with 9 nucleotides matching TRBD1. V was pared by 4 bases and J by 6 bases, with 1 base of the junction left unmatched. The germline gives CDR1 ENHRY, CDR2 SYGVKD. This CDR3 region has 13 residues. The CDR3: CAISGDRANEQFF. CDR3 coding DNA: TGTGCCATCAGTGGGGACAGGGCCAATGAGCAGTTCTTC.

This clonotype was detected only a few times. J is TRBJ1-6 and V is TRBV5-1; D remains ambiguous. CDR3 length: 16 residues. V lost 0 bases and J lost 5, with 12 bases in between. Germline V gene data show CDR1 as SGHRS and CDR2 as YFSETQ. The CDR3 protein is CASSLGGRQNNSPLHF. The CDR3 DNA follows: TGCGCCAGCAGCTTGGGAGGCAGACAAAATAATTCACCCCTCCACTTT.

V and J are TRBV11-3 and TRBJ2-2; perhaps TRBD1 as D (5 bases). Trimming took 5 bases from V and 4 from J, leaving 17 bases between them. There are 16 residues in the CDR3. Germline V CDR1 and CDR2: SGHNT, YENEEA. The CDR3 sequence is CASSPTSRVPTGELFF. The CDR3 DNA sequence: TGTGCCAGCAGCCCCACCAGCAGGGTCCCCACCGGGGAGCTGTTTTTT.

J is TRBJ1-1 and V is TRBV5-1, with 7 nucleotides matching TRBD1. Trimming at V came to 4 bases and at J to 0 bases, leaving 6 bases not matched to a gene. Germline CDR1 SGHRS, CDR2 YFSETQ. CDR3 size: 15 residues. The CDR3 loop is CASSARQGLNTEAFF. The CDR3 nucleotides read TGCGCCAGCAGCGCTCGACAGGGTTTGAACACTGAAGCTTTCTTT.

The table lists this clonotype with a count of one. The rearrangement joins TRBV7-2 to TRBJ1-1, with D possibly TRBD1 on 5 matching bases. CDR1 SGHTA and CDR2 FQGNSA come from the germline V gene. Trimming left V 0 bases short and J 0 bases short, with 8 bases between. This CDR3 contains 15 residues. The CDR3 nucleotides read TGTGCCAGCAGCTTAGCGGCAGGGTTGAACACTGAAGCTTTCTTT. Its protein product is CASSLAAGLNTEAFF.

The V and J genes are TRBV12-3 or TRBV12-4 and TRBJ1-4; 9 bases map to TRBD1. This CDR3 has 15 amino acids. V was pared by 4 bases and J by 3 bases, with 3 bases of the junction left unmatched. The CDR3 loop reads CASSWTGDPNEKLFF. CDR3 DNA sequence: TGTGCCAGCAGTTGGACAGGGGACCCTAATGAAAAACTGTTTTTT.

The chain has TRBV7-2 and TRBJ2-3, with 13 nucleotides matching TRBD2. The CDR3 has 15 amino acids. Germline CDR1 and CDR2: SGHTA and FQGNSA. Germline trimming cut 5 bases from V and 6 bases from J; bases unmatched to any gene: 5. As DNA, the CDR3 is TGTGCCAGCAGCGAAGGGACTAGCGGGGCGGATACGCAGTATTTT. The encoded protein is CASSEGTSGADTQYF.

The chain combines TRBV7-2 with TRBJ1-2; TRBD1 matches at 7 bases. The CDR3 has 13 residues. The germline gives CDR1 SGHTA, CDR2 FQGNSA. The junction had 5 bases not matched to a gene; V was cut back by 5 bases and J by 5 bases. The CDR3 reads CASSHRGGYGYTF. In nucleotides, the CDR3 is TGTGCCAGCAGCCACAGGGGAGGGTATGGCTACACCTTC.